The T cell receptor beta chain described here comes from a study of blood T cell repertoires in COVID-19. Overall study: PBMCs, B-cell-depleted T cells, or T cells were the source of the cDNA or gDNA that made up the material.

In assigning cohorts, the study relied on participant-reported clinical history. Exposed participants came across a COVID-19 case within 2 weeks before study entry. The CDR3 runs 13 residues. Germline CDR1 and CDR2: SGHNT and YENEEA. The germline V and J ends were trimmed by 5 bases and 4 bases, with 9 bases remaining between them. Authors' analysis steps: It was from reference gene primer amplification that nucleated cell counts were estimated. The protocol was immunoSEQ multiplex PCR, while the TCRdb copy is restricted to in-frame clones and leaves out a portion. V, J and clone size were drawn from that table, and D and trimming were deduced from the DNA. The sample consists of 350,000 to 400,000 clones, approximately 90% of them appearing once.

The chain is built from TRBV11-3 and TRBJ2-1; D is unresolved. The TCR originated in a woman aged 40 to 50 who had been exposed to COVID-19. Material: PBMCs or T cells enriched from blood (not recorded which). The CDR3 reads CASSRERYNEQFF. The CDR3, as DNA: TGTGCCAGCAGCCGCGAACGATACAATGAGCAGTTCTTC.